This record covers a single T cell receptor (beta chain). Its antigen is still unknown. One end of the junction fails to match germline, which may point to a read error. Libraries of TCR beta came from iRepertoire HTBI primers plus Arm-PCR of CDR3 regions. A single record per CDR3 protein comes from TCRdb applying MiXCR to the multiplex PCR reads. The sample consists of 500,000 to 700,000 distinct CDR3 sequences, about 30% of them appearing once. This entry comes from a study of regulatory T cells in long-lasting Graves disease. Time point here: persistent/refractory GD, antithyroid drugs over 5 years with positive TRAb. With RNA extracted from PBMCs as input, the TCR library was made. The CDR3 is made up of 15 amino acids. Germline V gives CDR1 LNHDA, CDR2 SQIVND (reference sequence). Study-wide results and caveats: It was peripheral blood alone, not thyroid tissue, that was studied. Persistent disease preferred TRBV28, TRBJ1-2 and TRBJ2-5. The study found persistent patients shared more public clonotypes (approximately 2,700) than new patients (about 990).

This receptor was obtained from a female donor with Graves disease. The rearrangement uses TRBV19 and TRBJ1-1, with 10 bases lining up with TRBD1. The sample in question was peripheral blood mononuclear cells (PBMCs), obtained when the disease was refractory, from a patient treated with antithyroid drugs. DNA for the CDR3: TGTGCCAGTAGGGGACAGGGGCTTGAGGACACTGAAGCTCTCTTT. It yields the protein CASRGQGLEDTEALF.